A selection of T cell receptor beta chains follows, all from one sample in a study of blood T cell repertoires in COVID-19. Here immunoSEQ multiplex PCR was the method, and the copy in TCRdb shows in-frame clones only, minus some. The sample holds about 300,000 clones, approximately 90% seen once. The specimen sequenced was PBMCs or T cells enriched from blood (not recorded which). The receptors come from a woman aged 25 to 39 who had recovered from COVID-19. CDR3s leave out the opening cysteine and the closing phenylalanine or tryptophan. D genes are given only for firm matches.

.	TRBV11-2	ASSLGGVGEQF
.	TRBV7-2	ASSFGIQDYGYT
.	TRBV18	ASSPLDSAYGYT
TRBD1	TRBV30	AGGTGSSYEQY
.	TRBV9	ASSAPGHPYEQY
.	TRBV7-3	ASSLTLTGLGQKGSEAF
TRBD1	TRBV7-9	ASSDTDRGLNTEAF
.	TRBV7-2	ASSLVGQGNYGYT
TRBD1	TRBV6-5	ASSYLPGQSNYGYT
.	TRBV30	AWGEQSGNTIY
.	TRBV5-1	ASSPTQANYGYT
.	TRBV27	ASSSTTNSPLH
TRBD2	TRBV19	ASRIAGGPYNEQF
.	TRBV30	AWTGSLGTEAF
.	TRBV29-1	SVREAGSPLH